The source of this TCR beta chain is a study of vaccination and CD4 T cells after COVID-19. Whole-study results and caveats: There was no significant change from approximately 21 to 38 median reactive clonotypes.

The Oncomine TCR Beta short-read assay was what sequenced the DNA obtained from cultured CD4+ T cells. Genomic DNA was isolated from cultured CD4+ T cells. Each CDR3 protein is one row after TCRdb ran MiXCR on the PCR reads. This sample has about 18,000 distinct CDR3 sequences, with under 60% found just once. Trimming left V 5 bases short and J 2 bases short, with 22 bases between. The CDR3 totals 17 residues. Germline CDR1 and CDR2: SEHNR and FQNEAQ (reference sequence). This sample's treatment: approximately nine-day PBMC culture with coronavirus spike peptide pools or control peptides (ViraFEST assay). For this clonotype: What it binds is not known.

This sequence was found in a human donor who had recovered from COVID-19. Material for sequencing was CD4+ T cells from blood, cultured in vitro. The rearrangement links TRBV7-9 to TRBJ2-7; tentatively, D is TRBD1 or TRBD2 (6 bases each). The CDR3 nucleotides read TGTGCCAGCAGCCTTTCCGGCCGGAGGGGGGATCCCTACGAGCAGTACTTC. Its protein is CASSLSGRRGDPYEQYF. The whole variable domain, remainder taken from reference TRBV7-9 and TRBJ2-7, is DTGVSQNPRHKITKRGQNVTFRCDPISEHNRLYWYRQTLGQGPEFLTYFQNEAQLEKSRLLSDRFSAERPKGSFSTLEIQRTEQGDSAMYLCASSLSGRRGDPYEQYFGPGTRLTVT.